The 14 T cell receptor beta chains below all came from one sample that was sequenced in a study of T cell responses to AZD1222 COVID-19 vaccine. The data were produced by immunoSEQ multiplex PCR, yet TCRdb's version contains in-frame clones alone and is incomplete. Among about 53,000 clones listed, roughly 86% were seen once. The material was peripheral blood, obtained 28 days after the second AZD1222 dose. The source is an adult who received the AZD1222 COVID-19 vaccine.

This sequence joins TRBV11-3 and TRBJ2-7; no clear D gene. This CDR3 is built from 15 residues. V lost 1 base to trimming and J lost 4 bases, with 14 bases between them. Germline V gene data show CDR1 as SGHNT and CDR2 as YENEEA. The CDR3 nucleotides are TGTGCCAGCAGCTTAGGGCAGAAGGTCGTATACGAGCAGTACTTC. Protein: CASSLGQKVVYEQYF.

The rearrangement links TRBV3-1 (or the pseudogene TRBV3-2) to TRBJ2-1; D unclear. This CDR3 has 12 amino acids. Germline CDR1 and CDR2: LGHDT and YNNKEL (reference sequence). Trimming stripped 3 bases from V and 9 bases from J, with 9 bases between. The CDR3 is CASSHLSGEQFF. In nucleotides, the CDR3 is TGTGCCAGCAGCCATCTGTCTGGTGAGCAGTTCTTC.

This clone occurred once. The chain carries TRBV5-1 and TRBJ2-3; the D is unclear. The CDR3 consists of 16 residues. CDR1 SGHRS and CDR2 YFSETQ come from the germline V gene. Trimming removed 1 base from V and 6 bases from J, with 18 bases in between. The CDR3 coding sequence is TGCGCCAGCAGCTTGTACGGTGGTGGTGGGATTGATACGCAGTATTTT. It is translated as CASSLYGGGGIDTQYF.

V gene TRBV5-6 combines with J gene TRBJ2-6; 8 nucleotides match TRBD1. V gave up 0 bases and J gave up 0 bases; unmatched junction bases: 5. Germline loops: CDR1 SGHDT, CDR2 YYEEEE. The CDR3 length is 18 residues. The CDR3 DNA follows: TGTGCCAGCAGCTTGGACAGGGGGGCCTACTCTGGGGCCAACGTCCTGACTTTC. The encoded protein is CASSLDRGAYSGANVLTF.

The chain recombines TRBV28 with TRBJ1-2, with 9 bases that match TRBD1. This CDR3 spans 18 amino acids. With V trimmed by 6 bases and J by 1 base, 15 bases remained unmatched. Germline loops: CDR1 MDHEN, CDR2 SYDVKM. DNA for the CDR3: TGTGCCAGCAGCCTCCGTGGGACAGGGCGTCGAATTAACTATGGCTACACCTTC. Translation gives CASSLRGTGRRINYGYTF.

The chain is built from TRBV23-1 and TRBJ2-7; TRBD2 agrees at 13 bases. Being an ORF, TRBV23-1 has a function that is uncertain. The CDR3 extends over 21 amino acids. The CDR3, as DNA: TGCGGAACATACAGAGGGACAGCGACCGGGACTAGCGGGACGGGAAACTACGAGCAGTACTTC. It translates to CGTYRGTATGTSGTGNYEQYF.

This chain uses TRBV30 with TRBJ2-7; TRBD1 agrees at 11 bases. V gave up 3 bases and J gave up 12 bases; unmatched junction bases: 4. CDR3 length: 11 amino acids. The germline V gene encodes CDR1 GTSNPN and CDR2 SVGIG (reference sequence). The CDR3 nucleotides are TGTGCCTGGAGCGGACAGGGGGCGAGGTACTTC. Its protein is CAWSGQGARYF.

V is TRBV6-1 and J is TRBJ1-5, with TRBD1 as a possible D gene (6 bases). The CDR3 runs 16 residues. Germline V gene sequence: CDR1 MNHNS, CDR2 SASEGT. V lost 1 base, J lost 6 bases, and 16 bases lay in between. DNA for the CDR3: TGTGCCAGCAGTGAAGAGATGGGCCAGGGGACTCAGCCCCAGCATTTT. Its protein product is CASSEEMGQGTQPQHF.

The rearrangement links TRBV5-1 to TRBJ2-1; 8 bases align to TRBD2. The CDR3 sequence is 15 residues long. Trimming took 5 bases from V and 0 from J; bases not matched to a gene: 4. Germline CDR1 and CDR2: SGHRS and YFSETQ. CDR3 in amino acids: CASRQSGSSYNEQFF. The CDR3 coding sequence is TGCGCCAGCAGACAGAGCGGGAGCTCCTACAATGAGCAGTTCTTC.

Only one count was recorded for this clone. The J gene is TRBJ2-3, the V gene TRBV7-4; 12 nucleotides align to TRBD2. V dropped 2 bases and J dropped 5; count of bases not matched to a gene: 14. CDR1 and CDR2 (germline): SGHVT, SQSDAQ. The CDR3 is made up of 19 amino acids. The CDR3: CASSLSVPSGREYRDTQYF. CDR3 in DNA: TGTGCCAGCAGCTTATCGGTACCTAGCGGGAGGGAGTACAGAGATACGCAGTATTTT.

J is TRBJ1-6 and V is TRBV10-3; TRBD1 might be the D (5 bases). The CDR3 runs to 15 residues. V was clipped by 0 bases and J by 8 bases, with 11 bases between them. CDR1 ENHRY and CDR2 SYGVKD come from the germline V gene. Written as DNA, the CDR3 is TGTGCCATCAGTGAGTCAACAGGACGCGATTCACCCCTCCACTTT. Residues: CAISESTGRDSPLHF.

The CDR3 sequence is CASSYVGGPTYEQYF. For the CDR3, the DNA is TGTGCCAGCAGTTACGTGGGGGGCCCAACCTACGAGCAGTACTTC. The V and J genes are TRBV6-5 and TRBJ2-7; the D gene could be TRBD1 or TRBD2 (6 bases each). With 2 bases removed from V and 2 bases from J, the gap between germline ends came to 13 bases. From germline, CDR1 is MNHEY and CDR2 SVGAGI. This CDR3 region has 15 residues.

The chain is built from TRBV4-1 and TRBJ2-7; 15 nucleotides line up with TRBD2. Germline V gives CDR1 MGHRA, CDR2 YSYEKL. The CDR3 extends over 19 amino acids. Germline trimming cut 0 bases from V and 2 bases from J; bases unmatched to any gene: 8. The CDR3 protein is CASSQDPGLAGGSTYEQYF. The CDR3 coding sequence is TGCGCCAGCAGCCAAGATCCGGGACTAGCGGGAGGTTCGACCTACGAGCAGTACTTC.

The V gene is TRBV9, the J gene TRBJ2-7; D possibly uses TRBD1 or TRBD2 (5 bases each). This CDR3 is 14 amino acids long. The V end was cut by 2 bases, the J end by 0 bases, with 9 bases between. Germline CDR1 is SGDLS and CDR2 is YYNGEE. DNA for the CDR3: TGTGCCAGCAGCGTTGGGACGGACTCCTACGAGCAGTACTTC. It encodes CASSVGTDSYEQYF.